Described below is a single T cell receptor beta chain sequence and its context. The data were taken from a study of Ad26.COV2.S vaccination and SARS-CoV-2 variants. Method: immunoSEQ multiplex PCR; TCRdb's copy keeps in-frame clones and lacks some. The sample comprises almost 400,000 clones, around 89% of which are singletons, and around 1.9% rests with the top ten. Treatment indicated: around 19 received Ad26.COV2.S at low or high dose, single or two shots; about 5 received placebo; per-sample allocation not given. Repertoires come from day 63 after the first vaccine or placebo injection. This clonotype originated in a person between 18 and 60 years old who received the Ad26.COV2.S COVID-19 vaccine or a placebo. Sequencing used peripheral blood, obtained in a trial of Ad26.COV2.S vaccine versus placebo.

The CDR3 loop reads CASRDRGRETQYF. The CDR3 coding sequence is TGTGCCAGCAGGGACAGGGGGCGAGAGACCCAGTACTTC. This chain uses TRBV12-3 or TRBV12-4 with TRBJ2-5; the match to TRBD1 covers 11 bases. This CDR3 is built from 13 residues. J gave up 4 bases and V 6 bases, and 1 base lay outside the gene matches.